Each of the 8 T cell receptor beta chains below was sequenced from the same sample in a study of cytomegalovirus exposure and HLA in healthy donors. This PCR relied on a set of 60 Vbeta primers and 13 Jbeta primers. The repertoire was sequenced with immunoSEQ multiplex PCR; TCRdb's copy has only in-frame clones and lacks some. The repertoire holds approximately 110,000 clones, with 73% as singletons. The sample was PBMCs. The receptors here all came from a man in his sixties in good health and CMV-seropositive.

This chain joins TRBV5-1 and TRBJ2-7, with no clear D. The CDR3 sequence is 13 residues long. V lost 2 bases and J 2 bases, leaving 8 bases between the germline ends. Looked up from germline, CDR1 is SGHRS and CDR2 is YFSETQ. The CDR3 spells CASSFATTYEQYF. The CDR3 region has the DNA TGCGCCAGCAGCTTCGCTACGACCTACGAGCAGTACTTC.

This clone came up once. This rearrangement joins TRBV15 to TRBJ1-2; TRBD1 might be the D (6 bases). V was pared by 0 bases and J by 6 bases, with 20 bases between. Germline values: CDR1 LNHNV, CDR2 YYDKDF (reference sequence). There are 17 residues in the CDR3. CDR3 sequence: CATSRDPGQGNLNGYTF. The DNA for the CDR3 is TGTGCCACCAGCAGAGATCCGGGGCAGGGGAATCTGAATGGCTACACCTTC.

The DNA of the CDR3 is TGTGCCAGCTCACCACAGGGGGAGACTGAAGCTTTCTTT. It translates to CASSPQGETEAFF. V usage is TRBV18 and J usage is TRBJ1-1, with D tentatively TRBD1 (6 bases). Looked up from germline, CDR1 is KGHSH and CDR2 is LQKENI. The CDR3 covers 13 residues. The V gene lost 1 base and the J gene lost 5 bases, with 8 bases spanning the gap.

This sequence joins TRBV14 and TRBJ2-7; TRBD2 matches at 7 bases. Per the germline V gene, CDR1 is SGHDN and CDR2 is FVKESK. After removal of 1 base from V and 2 bases from J, the junction contained 5 bases not matched to a gene. The CDR3 is made up of 15 amino acids. The CDR3 here is CASSQARGRAYEQYF. The CDR3 bases are TGTGCCAGCAGCCAAGCGCGGGGGAGGGCCTACGAGCAGTACTTC.

The chain uses TRBV4-2 and TRBJ2-2; 9 bases fit TRBD2. Germline CDR1 LGHNA, CDR2 YNFKEQ. J gave up 2 bases and V 6 bases, and 7 bases lay outside the gene matches. This CDR3 comprises 16 residues. The CDR3 DNA reads TGTGCCAGCAGTCAATTTAGCGGGGGAAACACCGGGGAGCTGTTTTTT. Residues: CASSQFSGGNTGELFF.

The rearrangement links TRBV25-1 to TRBJ1-2, with D maybe TRBD1 (6 bases). V lost 1 base to trimming and J lost 5 bases, with 11 bases between them. The germline V gene has CDR1 MGHDK and CDR2 SYGVNS. The CDR3 consists of 14 residues. The CDR3 coding sequence is TGTGCCAGCAGTGAATCGGGGACACATTATGGCTACACCTTC. It specifies CASSESGTHYGYTF.

This rearrangement joins TRBV28 to TRBJ2-7; D unclear. Trimming shortened V by 2 bases and J by 5 bases, and 10 bases separated the two germline ends. The CDR3 runs to 13 residues. Germline CDR1 reads MDHEN; CDR2 reads SYDVKM. CDR3 sequence (DNA): TGTGCCAGCAGTTTACAGGAACCCCACGAGCAGTACTTC. It specifies CASSLQEPHEQYF.

The chain links TRBV18 to TRBJ1-2, with D possibly matching TRBD1 (6 bases). Germline assignment: CDR1 KGHSH and CDR2 LQKENI. The V end was cut by 0 bases, the J end by 5 bases, with 19 bases between. The CDR3 sequence is 17 residues long. In DNA, the CDR3 is TGTGCCAGCTCACCACCTTTAGCCGACAGGCTTGAGTATGGCTACACCTTC. It codes for CASSPPLADRLEYGYTF.